The clone carrying this TCR beta chain was picked up many times. Its antigen is undetermined. This sample was taken from a study of response to subunit inactivated influenza vaccine. The study's findings and limits: New T cells are recruited in small numbers by each seasonal influenza vaccination, according to the authors' suggestion.

The CDR3 spans 13 residues. The ends were cut back, 8 bases at V and 8 bases at J, with 15 bases in the middle. TCRdb independently ran MiXCR on the RT-PCR reads; one entry per CDR3 protein. The table records fewer than 800,000 distinct CDR3 sequences, around 14% of them present only once. The chain is built from TRBV12-3 or TRBV12-4 and TRBJ1-4; possibly TRBD1 for D (5 bases). The source is a man between 50 and 59 years old who received an inactivated influenza vaccine. Sequenced material: PBMCs from blood, taken 11 to 12 days after vaccination. The CDR3 loop reads CASQERGREKLFF. As DNA, the CDR3 is TGTGCCAGCCAAGAGAGGGGACGCGAAAAACTGTTTTTT.